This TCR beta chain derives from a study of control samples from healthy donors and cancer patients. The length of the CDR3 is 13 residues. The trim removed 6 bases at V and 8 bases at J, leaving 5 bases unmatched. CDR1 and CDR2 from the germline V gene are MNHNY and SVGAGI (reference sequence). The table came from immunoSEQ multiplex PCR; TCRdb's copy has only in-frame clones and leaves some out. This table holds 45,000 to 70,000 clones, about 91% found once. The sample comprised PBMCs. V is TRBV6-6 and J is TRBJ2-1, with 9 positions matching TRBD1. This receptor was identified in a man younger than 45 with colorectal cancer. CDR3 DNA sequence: TGTGCCAGCAGCCGGACAGGGGAAGATGAGCAGTTCTTC. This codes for CASSRTGEDEQFF.